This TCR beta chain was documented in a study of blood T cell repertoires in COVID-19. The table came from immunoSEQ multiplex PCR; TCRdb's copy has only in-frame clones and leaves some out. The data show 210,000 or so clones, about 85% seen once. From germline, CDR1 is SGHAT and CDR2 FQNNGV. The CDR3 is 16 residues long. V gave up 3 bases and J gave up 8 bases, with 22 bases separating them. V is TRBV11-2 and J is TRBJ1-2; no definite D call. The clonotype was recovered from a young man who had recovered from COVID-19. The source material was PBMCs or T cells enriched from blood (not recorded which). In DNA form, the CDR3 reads TGTGCCAGCAGCTTCCCTCGACTTGGTAGAGAGAACGGCTACACCTTC. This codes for CASSFPRLGRENGYTF.